The 27 T cell receptor beta chains below were found in one sample sequenced in a study of T-cell memory formation after mild COVID-19. Each CDR3 protein is one row after TCRdb ran MiXCR on the 5' RACE reads. Of about 190,000 distinct CDR3 sequences in the sample, 20% to 25% were seen once. Sequenced sample: PBMCs or a T cell subset sorted from them (not recorded which). The receptors were sampled from an adult woman who had mild COVID-19 (a few samples of this study predate the infection). Cell type and time point are not known.

This clonotype was counted many times. The V call is TRBV5-6, the J call TRBJ2-7; 10 nucleotides match TRBD1. CDR3 length: 14 amino acids. Germline CDR1 reads SGHDT; CDR2 reads YYEEEE. The J segment lost 2 bases and the V segment lost 5 bases, leaving 4 bases of the junction unmatched. The DNA for the CDR3 is TGTGCCAGCAGTTGGGGGACAGGGGCCTACGAGCAGTACTTC. It translates to CASSWGTGAYEQYF.

There are a few counts of this clonotype. This chain joins TRBV11-2 and TRBJ1-2, with 7 bases lining up with TRBD1. This CDR3 has 14 amino acids. Trimming removed 7 bases from V and 5 bases from J; junction bases left unmatched: 10. CDR1 SGHAT and CDR2 FQNNGV come from the germline V gene. CDR3 loop: CASTPAGGLYGYTF. In DNA, the CDR3 is TGTGCCAGCACCCCGGCAGGGGGACTTTATGGCTACACCTTC.

The chain has TRBV29-1 and TRBJ2-7; D is perhaps TRBD1 or TRBD2 (6 bases each). This CDR3 has 12 amino acids. Deletions cut 4 bases from V and 4 bases from J, with 11 bases between. CDR1 SQVTM and CDR2 ANQGSEA come from the germline V gene. CDR3 DNA: TGCAGCGTTGTCGTAGGGGGGTACGAGCAGTACTTC. Translating gives CSVVVGGYEQYF.

This clonotype has more than one count but fewer than ten. The V and J genes are TRBV11-2 and TRBJ2-2; D remains ambiguous. This CDR3 contains 12 residues. Trimming stripped 4 bases from V and 6 bases from J, with 6 bases between. Germline loops: CDR1 SGHAT, CDR2 FQNNGV. The CDR3 protein is CASSSLSGELFF. In DNA, the CDR3 is TGTGCCAGCAGCTCACTATCCGGGGAGCTGTTTTTT.

This clonotype occurred a few times. V usage is TRBV7-7 and J usage is TRBJ2-7, with D tentatively TRBD1 (6 bases). V gave up 1 base and J gave up 5 bases, with 9 bases separating them. This CDR3 region has 13 residues. Looked up from germline, CDR1 is SSHAT and CDR2 is FNYEAQ (reference sequence). The CDR3 protein is CASSLGRGNEQYF. The CDR3 nucleotides read TGTGCCAGCAGCTTAGGCAGGGGAAACGAGCAGTACTTC.

This clonotype showed up just a few times. The chain recombines TRBV7-9 with TRBJ2-1; 7 bases align to TRBD2. CDR3 length: 17 amino acids. J was trimmed by 4 bases and V by 1 base; bases with no gene match: 10. Germline CDR1 reads SEHNR; CDR2 reads FQNEAQ (reference sequence). The CDR3 region has the DNA TGTGCCAGCAGCTTAGAAGTGGGCGGGAGTGAGTACAATGAGCAGTTCTTC. Its protein is CASSLEVGGSEYNEQFF.

Only a few counts were recorded for this clonotype. This chain joins TRBV5-1 and TRBJ1-4; the D is unclear. The CDR3 length is 16 residues. Per the germline V gene, CDR1 is SGHRS and CDR2 is YFSETQ. Trimming left V 0 bases short and J 5 bases short, with 14 bases between. CDR3 sequence (DNA): TGCGCCAGCAGCTTGGGGCAGACCCTCCAGAATGAAAAACTGTTTTTT. This encodes CASSLGQTLQNEKLFF.

The chain couples TRBV12-3 or TRBV12-4 to TRBJ2-1; TRBD2 matches at 9 bases. The trim removed 1 base at V and 9 bases at J, leaving 10 bases unmatched. The CDR3 has 16 residues. The chain's CDR3 is CASSLGLAGRGREQFF. In nucleotides, the CDR3 is TGTGCCAGCAGTTTAGGGCTAGCGGGGAGGGGCCGTGAGCAGTTCTTC.

The chain couples TRBV19 to TRBJ2-1; the D is unclear. The CDR3 covers 16 residues. The V end was cut by 4 bases, the J end by 3 bases, with 16 bases between. Germline CDR1 and CDR2: LNHDA and SQIVND (reference sequence). The CDR3 DNA reads TGTGCCAGTAGTAACCCGGACCAAAAAAACTACAATGAGCAGTTCTTC. Translated, it gives CASSNPDQKNYNEQFF.

This clonotype has only one observation. The CDR3 region has the DNA TGTGCCAGCAGTGGGGTGGGAGCTTTCTTT. It encodes CASSGVGAFF. The V call is TRBV2, the J call TRBJ1-1; D is undetermined. Germline values: CDR1 SNHLY, CDR2 FYNNEI. Trimming stripped 4 bases from V and 10 bases from J, with 7 bases between. This CDR3 comprises 10 residues.

The chain carries TRBV27 and TRBJ2-7; a weak D match, TRBD1 (6 bases). CDR1 is MNHEY and CDR2 is SMNVEV in the germline V gene (reference sequence). V dropped 4 bases and J dropped 2 bases, with 15 bases sitting between them. The CDR3 totals 15 residues. The CDR3 sequence: CASSSWTVETYEQYF. As DNA, the CDR3 is TGTGCCAGCAGTTCCTGGACAGTTGAGACCTACGAGCAGTACTTC.

V usage is TRBV7-8 and J usage is TRBJ2-7; the D is unclear. In germline, CDR1 is SGHVS, CDR2 FQNEAQ. This CDR3 has 13 amino acids. Trimming removed 6 bases from V and 2 bases from J, with 11 bases in between. This CDR3 is CASSTTLTYEQYF. DNA of the CDR3: TGTGCCAGCAGTACTACCCTAACCTACGAGCAGTACTTC.

The CDR3 spells CASSLETGFSYYGYTF. Written as DNA, the CDR3 is TGTGCCAGCAGCTTAGAGACAGGGTTCTCGTACTATGGCTACACCTTC. V and J are TRBV7-9 and TRBJ1-2; 7 bases align to TRBD1. The CDR3 consists of 16 residues. V lost 1 base and J lost 3; bases outside the gene matches: 8. Per germline, CDR1 SEHNR and CDR2 FQNEAQ (reference sequence).

The chain carries TRBV5-1 and TRBJ1-2, with 9 bases that match TRBD1. CDR1 is SGHRS and CDR2 is YFSETQ in the germline V gene. Trimming removed 4 bases from V and 7 bases from J; junction bases left unmatched: 14. There are 16 residues in the CDR3. The CDR3 sequence is CASSDGVGQGLAGYTF. CDR3 nucleotide sequence: TGCGCCAGCAGCGATGGGGTCGGACAGGGGTTGGCTGGCTACACCTTC.

V is TRBV12-3 or TRBV12-4 and J is TRBJ2-1, with 8 positions matching TRBD2. This CDR3 has 15 amino acids. J lost 4 bases, V lost 2 bases, and 4 bases had no gene match. In nucleotides, the CDR3 is TGTGCCAGCAGTTTAATCCGGGAGGGGTACAATGAGCAGTTCTTC. Its protein is CASSLIREGYNEQFF.

The chain joins TRBV20-1 to TRBJ2-3; 11 nucleotides align to TRBD2. The CDR3 sequence is 12 residues long. With 6 bases clipped from V and 5 bases from J, the junction kept 1 base outside the gene matches. Germline CDR1 reads DFQATT; CDR2 reads SNEGSKA (reference sequence). The DNA of the CDR3 is TGCAGTGCCGGGACTAGCGGAGATACGCAGTATTTT. This translates into CSAGTSGDTQYF.

The chain links TRBV7-8 to TRBJ2-7; 8 bases map to TRBD1. V trimming: 5 bases; J trimming: 4 bases; junction bases outside the gene matches: 4. Germline V gives CDR1 SGHVS, CDR2 FQNEAQ. This CDR3 has 13 residues. The chain's CDR3 is CASSVGTGYEQYF. The CDR3 nucleotides read TGTGCCAGCAGCGTCGGGACAGGATACGAGCAGTACTTC.

This chain uses TRBV15 with TRBJ2-7; 8 nucleotides line up with TRBD2. The trim removed 1 base at V and 0 bases at J, leaving 2 bases unmatched. The CDR3 has 15 residues. Germline V gene sequence: CDR1 LNHNV, CDR2 YYDKDF (reference sequence). In DNA form, the CDR3 reads TGTGCCACCAGCAGAGGAGCGGGAGCCTCCTACGAGCAGTACTTC. This translates into CATSRGAGASYEQYF.

The CDR3 is CATSREYSYEQYF. The CDR3 DNA sequence: TGTGCCACCAGCAGAGAATACAGTTACGAGCAGTACTTC. The rearrangement links TRBV15 to TRBJ2-7; no reliable D call. V shed 0 bases and J shed 4 bases, with 7 bases lying between them. The CDR3 is made up of 13 amino acids. Germline V gives CDR1 LNHNV, CDR2 YYDKDF (reference sequence).

The rearrangement joins TRBV24-1 to TRBJ2-1; D is undetermined. CDR3 length equals 13 residues. V lost 6 bases and J lost 6, with 11 bases in between. Germline CDR1 reads KGHDR; CDR2 reads SFDVKD. DNA of the CDR3: TGTGCCACCAGTACCTTAGAGCTCAATGAGCAGTTCTTC. This codes for CATSTLELNEQFF.

This chain connects TRBV11-2 to TRBJ1-2; TRBD1 is a possible D gene (5 bases). Germline V lookup: CDR1 SGHAT, CDR2 FQNNGV. Trimming removed 7 bases from V and 3 bases from J, with 15 bases in between. The CDR3 consists of 14 residues. CDR3: CASTIGVGDYGYTF. The DNA for the CDR3 is TGTGCCAGCACCATAGGCGTAGGGGACTATGGCTACACCTTC.

This sequence joins TRBV20-1 and TRBJ2-3; D is unresolved. V lost 1 base to trimming and J lost 0 bases, with 11 bases between them. The CDR3 totals 15 residues. Per the germline V gene, CDR1 is DFQATT and CDR2 is SNEGSKA (reference sequence). In nucleotides, the CDR3 is TGCAGTGCTAGAGCCCCCGCCCATAGCACAGATACGCAGTATTTT. This encodes CSARAPAHSTDTQYF.

The gene calls are TRBV4-3 and TRBJ2-1, with D perhaps matching TRBD1 or TRBD2 (6 bases each). The CDR3 has 15 residues. In germline, CDR1 is LGHNA, CDR2 YSLEER. Trimming removed 0 bases from V and 2 bases from J, with 8 bases in between. CDR3 amino acids: CASSQDRGPYNEQFF. The CDR3 DNA follows: TGCGCCAGCAGCCAAGATCGGGGGCCCTACAATGAGCAGTTCTTC.

This clonotype was counted only a few times. DNA for the CDR3: TGTGCCAGCAGCGACTCAAGCTACGAGCAGTACTTC. Protein: CASSDSSYEQYF. The chain is built from TRBV7-9 and TRBJ2-7; D gene ambiguous. Trimming shortened V by 5 bases and J by 3 bases, and 8 bases separated the two germline ends. This CDR3 has 12 residues. Germline V lookup: CDR1 SEHNR, CDR2 FQNEAQ (reference sequence).

This clonotype was counted between two and nine times. V usage is TRBV4-1 and J usage is TRBJ1-2; 8 bases fit TRBD1. CDR3 length: 15 amino acids. The V and J ends lost 3 bases and 3 bases, in that order; junction bases with no gene match: 6. CDR1 and CDR2 (germline): MGHRA, YSYEKL. The CDR3 coding sequence is TGCGCCAGCAGCCAGAGACAGGGGAAGGACTATGGCTACACCTTC. Translated: CASSQRQGKDYGYTF.

This clonotype has just one count. The rearrangement uses TRBV13 and TRBJ2-5; D perhaps matches TRBD1 (6 bases). In germline, CDR1 is PRHDT, CDR2 FYEKMQ (reference sequence). Trimming stripped 2 bases from V and 3 bases from J, with 16 bases between. The CDR3 is 16 residues long. CDR3 sequence reads: CASSLQARGAEETQYF. For the CDR3, the DNA is TGTGCCAGCAGCTTACAGGCCAGGGGAGCCGAAGAGACCCAGTACTTC.

This clonotype was observed at least ten times. This sequence joins TRBV7-6 and TRBJ2-7; unclear D gene. The length of the CDR3 is 12 residues. Germline-derived CDR1 and CDR2 are SGHVS and FNYEAQ. Trimming stripped 5 bases from V and 3 bases from J, with 8 bases between. The CDR3 DNA reads TGTGCCAGCAGCCCGACGGGCTACGAGCAGTACTTC. Residues: CASSPTGYEQYF.